The T cell receptor beta chain described here comes from a study of T cells in Graves' hyperthyroidism and ophthalmopathy. Hyperthyroidism had been newly diagnosed in patients aged 18 to 65, and its duration was under 2 months. This sample holds PBMCs from around 9.9 ml fresh peripheral blood. Concerning this clonotype itself: As yet, its antigen is unknown.

The investigators amplified TCR beta CDR3 regions from RNA transcripts. First-round RT-PCR targeting the TCR CDR3 was performed with the HTBI primer set. TCRdb re-called the multiplex PCR reads through MiXCR, storing one row per CDR3 protein. The repertoire holds roughly 290,000 distinct CDR3 sequences, with 10% to 15% as singletons. Study-wide results and caveats: Most expanded thyroid clonotypes above 0.001 also appeared in blood. Researchers report that a 13 V-J model separated ophthalmopathy from stable hyperthyroidism.

The germline CDR1 and CDR2 sequences are SQVTM and ANQGSEA. The CDR3 has 14 residues. The V and J ends lost 4 bases and 5 bases respectively, with 16 bases between them. The sequence was collected from a woman between 25 and 40 years old with Graves' hyperthyroidism that later progressed to Graves' ophthalmopathy. The chain is built from TRBV29-1 and TRBJ2-3, with D tentatively TRBD2 (6 bases). The specimen was blood. CDR3 sequence: CSVVGGSGEDTQYF. The CDR3 nucleotides are TGCAGCGTTGTTGGCGGTAGCGGCGAAGATACGCAGTATTTT.